The present T cell receptor beta chain was sequenced within a study of beta chain features in type 1 diabetes. Overall study findings and caveats: TCRB CDR3s were moderately but significantly shorter in Type 1 diabetes patients in all four CD4+ subsets. It was possible that PCR favored shorter templates, equally so in patients and controls.

In its sample, this clone was seen a few times. The target antigen is unknown. The V gene lost 7 bases and the J gene lost 2 bases, with 14 bases spanning the gap. Germline assignment: CDR1 MDHEN and CDR2 SYDVKM. This CDR3 contains 14 residues. Reverse transcribing all isolated RNA meant expressed TCRB transcripts were sequenced. Libraries were prepared by immunoSEQ multiplex PCR; TCRdb keeps only in-frame clonotypes and omits some of them. The sample has about 180,000 clones, around 8% seen once. CD4+ naive, central memory, regulatory and stem cell-like memory subsets were isolated by sorting on CD45RO/CCR7/CD25/CD127/CD95/CD27.

The receptor's source is a woman aged 40 to 49 with type 1 diabetes. The V call is TRBV28, the J call TRBJ1-2; possibly TRBD1 for D (5 bases). The specimen sequenced was central memory CD4+ T cells from blood. Here the CDR3 reads CASKAGPLNYGYTF. CDR3 nucleotide sequence: TGTGCCAGCAAGGCAGGGCCCTTAAACTATGGCTACACCTTC.